The 27 T cell receptor beta chains presented below share a single source sample, sequenced in a study of blood T cell repertoires in COVID-19. Profiled with immunoSEQ multiplex PCR; TCRdb holds only in-frame clones, not every one. The profile shows roughly 150,000 clones, around 82% of them singletons. Specimen: peripheral blood. These receptor sequences come from a man in his sixties with active or convalescent COVID-19.

This clone has more than one count but fewer than ten. CDR3 protein: CASSLGGQDTDTQYF. In nucleotides, the CDR3 is TGTGCCAGCAGCTTAGGGGGACAGGACACAGATACGCAGTATTTT. The V call is TRBV11-3, the J call TRBJ2-3; 8 nucleotides match TRBD1. The CDR3 covers 15 residues. After removal of 1 base from V and 2 bases from J, the junction contained 2 bases not matched to a gene. Germline V gene sequence: CDR1 SGHNT, CDR2 YENEEA. The full variable domain, its missing parts supplied by reference TRBV11-3 and TRBJ2-3, is EAGVVQSPRYKIIEKKQPVAFWCNPISGHNTLYWYLQNLGQGPELLIRYENEEAVDDSQLPKDRFSAERLKGVDSTLKIQPAELGDSAVYLCASSLGGQDTDTQYFGPGTRLTVL.

This clone turned up a few times. The chain joins TRBV11-2 to TRBJ2-4; perhaps TRBD2 as D (6 bases). This CDR3 contains 15 residues. The ends were cut back, 3 bases at V and 1 base at J, with 10 bases in the middle. The germline CDR1 and CDR2 sequences are SGHAT and FQNNGV. CDR3 DNA: TGTGCCAGCAGCTTTCAGGAGGGCGCCAAAAACATTCAGTACTTC. Its protein product is CASSFQEGAKNIQYF.

CDR3 amino acids: CASSLTVGTGPYGYTF. The CDR3 DNA is TGTGCCAGCAGCTTGACGGTGGGGACAGGACCCTATGGCTACACCTTC. The chain links TRBV5-4 to TRBJ1-2, with 8 positions matching TRBD1. Unmatched junction bases numbered 9, after V lost 1 base and J lost 4 bases. CDR3 length: 16 residues. Germline assignment: CDR1 SGHNT and CDR2 YYREEE (reference sequence). The variable domain in full, with the rest retrieved from reference TRBV5-4 and TRBJ1-2, is ETGVTQSPTHLIKTRGQQVTLRCSSQSGHNTVSWYQQALGQGPQFIFQYYREEENGRGNFPPRFSGLQFPNYSSELNVNALELDDSALYLCASSLTVGTGPYGYTFGSGTRLTVV.

This chain connects TRBV11-2 to TRBJ2-3; 9 nucleotides match TRBD2. The CDR3 has 17 amino acids. CDR1 and CDR2 from the germline V gene are SGHAT and FQNNGV. The junction had 11 bases not matched to a gene; V was cut back by 1 base and J by 6 bases. Here the CDR3 reads CASSLGHAGGSKDTQYF. The CDR3 nucleotides are TGTGCCAGCAGCTTAGGTCATGCGGGGGGGAGCAAGGATACGCAGTATTTT.

The rearrangement uses TRBV7-2 and TRBJ2-1, with D unclear. The CDR3 is made up of 11 amino acids. CDR1 is SGHTA, CDR2 FQGNSA, per germline. V was shortened by 5 bases and J by 9 bases, with 8 bases between the two germline ends. For the CDR3, the DNA is TGTGCCAGCAGCCGTCACAGTGAGCAGTTCTTC. Protein product: CASSRHSEQFF. Based on the CDR3 plus reference TRBV7-2 and TRBJ2-1, the full variable domain is GAGVSQSPSNKVTEKGKDVELRCDPISGHTALYWYRQSLGQGLEFLIYFQGNSAPDKSGLPSDRFSAERTGGSVSTLTIQRTQQEDSAVYLCASSRHSEQFFGPGTRLTVL.

This clone was seen more than once but under ten times. This sequence joins TRBV9 and TRBJ2-7; TRBD2 matches at 7 bases. Germline V CDR1 and CDR2: SGDLS, YYNGEE. There are 15 residues in the CDR3. V was pared by 4 bases and J by 3 bases, with 10 bases of the junction left unmatched. CDR3 sequence reads: CASSPRRETDYEQYF. DNA for the CDR3: TGTGCCAGCAGCCCAAGGCGGGAGACTGACTACGAGCAGTACTTC.

The chain links TRBV28 to TRBJ1-3; TRBD1 is a possible D gene (5 bases). Per the germline V gene, CDR1 is MDHEN and CDR2 is SYDVKM. This CDR3 is 14 amino acids long. The ends were cut back, 3 bases at V and 4 bases at J, with 10 bases in the middle. DNA for the CDR3: TGTGCCAGCAGTTTGTCCCAGGGCGGAAACACCATATATTTT. Translation gives CASSLSQGGNTIYF.

The chain couples TRBV28 to TRBJ2-2, with TRBD1 matching over 7 bases. There are 15 residues in the CDR3. J was trimmed by 6 bases and V by 7 bases; bases with no gene match: 11. Germline lookup yields CDR1 MDHEN and CDR2 SYDVKM. The CDR3 spells CASTDKDRRSGELFF. CDR3 DNA: TGTGCCAGCACGGATAAGGACAGGAGATCCGGGGAGCTGTTTTTT.

This chain connects TRBV6-5 to TRBJ1-1; the match to TRBD1 covers 8 bases. This CDR3 has 13 amino acids. V was pared by 7 bases and J by 1 base, with 2 bases of the junction left unmatched. Germline V gene lookup returns CDR1 MNHEY and CDR2 SVGAGI. The DNA of the CDR3 is TGTGCCAGCAAGACAGGGGCGAACACTGAAGCTTTCTTT. It is translated as CASKTGANTEAFF.

This clone occurred many times. The chain combines TRBV10-3 with TRBJ2-1, with 11 bases fitting TRBD2. Germline trimming cut 0 bases from V and 6 bases from J; bases unmatched to any gene: 1. In germline, CDR1 is ENHRY, CDR2 SYGVKD. CDR3 length equals 15 residues. CDR3 protein: CAISESGLAGNEQFF. CDR3 nucleotide sequence: TGTGCCATCAGTGAGTCTGGACTAGCGGGCAATGAGCAGTTCTTC.

This chain connects TRBV28 to TRBJ2-5; 7 nucleotides match TRBD2. Germline trimming cut 3 bases from V and 2 bases from J; bases unmatched to any gene: 12. The germline V gene has CDR1 MDHEN and CDR2 SYDVKM. The CDR3 sequence is 17 residues long. The CDR3 bases are TGTGCCAGCAGTTTGCCGAGCGGGGCAGAACTACAAGAGACCCAGTACTTC. Encoded protein: CASSLPSGAELQETQYF.

The chain links TRBV18 to TRBJ1-2; a weak D match, TRBD1 (6 bases). The CDR3 length is 13 residues. CDR1 KGHSH and CDR2 LQKENI come from the germline V gene. Trimming pared 3 bases from V and 4 bases from J, leaving 9 bases between. This CDR3 is CASSPDSRYGYTF. The CDR3 DNA sequence: TGTGCCAGCTCACCGGACAGCCGCTATGGCTACACCTTC.

This sequence joins TRBV18 and TRBJ1-5, with TRBD1 identical over 7 bases. In germline, CDR1 is KGHSH, CDR2 LQKENI. The J segment lost 10 bases and the V segment lost 1 base, leaving 10 bases of the junction unmatched. The CDR3 contains 15 residues. The CDR3 sequence is CASSPQGATPLPQHF. CDR3 DNA sequence: TGTGCCAGCTCACCACAGGGGGCAACGCCACTACCCCAGCATTTT.

The genes are TRBV28 and TRBJ2-5; possibly TRBD1 for D (6 bases). CDR3 size: 14 residues. Trimming stripped 3 bases from V and 1 base from J, with 9 bases between. Germline CDR1 MDHEN, CDR2 SYDVKM. CDR3 nucleotides: TGTGCCAGCAGTTTGTACAGGGCCCAAGAGACCCAGTACTTC. It specifies CASSLYRAQETQYF. The whole variable domain, remainder taken from reference TRBV28 and TRBJ2-5, is DVKVTQSSRYLVKRTGEKVFLECVQDMDHENMFWYRQDPGLGLRLIYFSYDVKMKEKGDIPEGYSVSREKKERFSLILESASTNQTSMYLCASSLYRAQETQYFGPGTRLLVL.

Written as DNA, the CDR3 is TGTGCCAGCAGCCCGTGGGGGGGTTATGAGCAGTTCTTC. Translating it yields CASSPWGGYEQFF. V usage is TRBV6-4 and J usage is TRBJ2-1, with 7 bases lining up with TRBD2. Unmatched junction bases numbered 7, after V lost 6 bases and J lost 8 bases. The CDR3 is 13 amino acids. CDR1 MRHNA and CDR2 SNTAGT come from the germline V gene.

This clone has just a few counts. The chain carries TRBV6-5 and TRBJ1-6, with a weak D call TRBD1 (5 bases). Trimming pared 0 bases from V and 0 bases from J, leaving 6 bases between. The CDR3 covers 16 residues. CDR1 is MNHEY and CDR2 is SVGAGI in the germline V gene. The CDR3 here is CASSYSRGSYNSPLHF. The CDR3 region has the DNA TGTGCCAGCAGTTACTCTAGGGGCTCCTATAATTCACCCCTCCACTTT.

This clone was found a few times. The identical CDR3 is also encoded by other nucleotide sequences in the sample. V gene TRBV13 combines with J gene TRBJ2-4; 8 bases are shared with TRBD1. Losses at the gene ends were 0 bases for V and 9 bases for J; bases not matched to a gene: 4. CDR1 and CDR2 from the germline V gene are PRHDT and FYEKMQ (reference sequence). The CDR3 has 14 amino acids. CDR3 in amino acids: CASSLGTGVSIQYF. The CDR3 DNA reads as TGTGCCAGCAGCTTAGGGACAGGGGTGAGCATTCAGTACTTC.

In its sample, this clone was seen a few times. The chain has TRBV7-9 and TRBJ1-5, with D hard to call. The CDR3 has 13 residues. In germline, CDR1 is SEHNR, CDR2 FQNEAQ (reference sequence). V was trimmed by 2 bases and J by 5 bases, leaving 7 bases between them. The CDR3 is CASSLNEDQPQHF. The CDR3 coding sequence is TGTGCCAGCAGCTTAAATGAGGATCAGCCCCAGCATTTT.

This clone was seen just once. The CDR3 nucleotides are TGTGCCACCAGCGCCCCCGGACAGGGGTCCTACGAGCAGTACTTC. Amino acid sequence: CATSAPGQGSYEQYF. The V gene is TRBV24-1, the J gene TRBJ2-7, with TRBD1 matching over 9 bases. Germline CDR1 KGHDR, CDR2 SFDVKD. Trimming at V came to 7 bases and at J to 1 base, leaving 7 bases not matched to a gene. The CDR3 is made up of 15 amino acids.

This CDR3 reads CASSSRRTSYNEQFF. CDR3 nucleotide sequence: TGTGCCAGCAGCTCCCGGAGGACCTCCTACAATGAGCAGTTCTTC. This sequence joins TRBV13 and TRBJ2-1, with D maybe TRBD2 (5 bases). This CDR3 is built from 15 residues. With 4 bases removed from V and 0 bases from J, the gap between germline ends came to 10 bases. Germline loops: CDR1 PRHDT, CDR2 FYEKMQ (reference sequence).

This clone was detected only a few times. CDR3 DNA: TGCGCCAGCAGCCTAGGACAGGGGCTTAACTATGGCTACACCTTC. This sequence encodes CASSLGQGLNYGYTF. The gene calls are TRBV5-1 and TRBJ1-2; TRBD1 aligns across 9 bases. V lost 4 bases and J lost 1; bases outside the gene matches: 5. CDR3 length equals 15 residues. CDR1 and CDR2 (germline): SGHRS, YFSETQ. Using reference TRBV5-1 and TRBJ1-2 for the parts outside the CDR3, the full variable domain is KAGVTQTPRYLIKTRGQQVTLSCSPISGHRSVSWYQQTPGQGLQFLFEYFSETQRNKGNFPGRFSGRQFSNSRSEMNVSTLELGDSALYLCASSLGQGLNYGYTFGSGTRLTVV.

V and J are TRBV5-1 and TRBJ2-7, with a possible D match to TRBD1 (6 bases). V was cut by 4 bases and J by 3 bases, with 14 bases left in between. Germline V gene data show CDR1 as SGHRS and CDR2 as YFSETQ. This CDR3 is 14 amino acids long. The CDR3 region has the DNA TGCGCCAGCAGCACCCGGACAGACGGCTACGAGCAGTACTTC. Translation gives CASSTRTDGYEQYF.

CDR3 nucleotide sequence: TGTGCCAGCAGTTCAGCCACCGGGACAGTGAACACTGAAGCTTTCTTT. Its translation: CASSSATGTVNTEAFF. The V and J genes are TRBV28 and TRBJ1-1; 7 nucleotides agree with TRBD1. CDR3 size: 16 residues. V shed 4 bases, J shed 0 bases, and the junction held 8 bases outside the gene matches. From germline, CDR1 is MDHEN and CDR2 SYDVKM.

This sequence joins TRBV7-9 and TRBJ2-7; maybe TRBD2 (6 bases). Germline V CDR1 and CDR2: SEHNR, FQNEAQ (reference sequence). Trimming pared 5 bases from V and 4 bases from J, leaving 15 bases between. This CDR3 contains 14 residues. The CDR3 DNA follows: TGTGCCAGCAGCCCAGATGGGGGGAGGTACGAGCAGTACTTC. Its translation: CASSPDGGRYEQYF.

V gene TRBV11-2 combines with J gene TRBJ2-3, with D possibly matching TRBD2 (7 bases). This CDR3 spans 16 amino acids. V was pared by 5 bases and J by 2 bases, with 17 bases between. Germline V gene sequence: CDR1 SGHAT, CDR2 FQNNGV. The CDR3, as DNA: TGTGCCAGCAGCCTCATTGGGGGGGGCCTCACAGATACGCAGTATTTT. It yields the protein CASSLIGGGLTDTQYF.

The chain recombines TRBV4-1 with TRBJ2-5, with 12 bases matching TRBD1. The CDR3 has 16 residues. CDR1 is MGHRA and CDR2 is YSYEKL in the germline V gene. V lost 2 bases, J lost 4 bases, and 5 bases stayed unmatched. The CDR3 reads CASSQSGQGAGETQYF. The CDR3 region has the DNA TGCGCCAGCAGCCAATCGGGACAGGGGGCGGGAGAGACCCAGTACTTC.

This chain uses TRBV28 with TRBJ1-5; perhaps TRBD1 as D (6 bases). The CDR3 runs to 18 residues. Germline CDR1 MDHEN, CDR2 SYDVKM. The germline V and J ends were trimmed by 1 base and 1 base, with 17 bases remaining between them. DNA of the CDR3: TGTGCCAGCAGTTTATTAGGGGGTTCGGGTCTAAGCAATCAGCCCCAGCATTTT. Translated, it gives CASSLLGGSGLSNQPQHF.